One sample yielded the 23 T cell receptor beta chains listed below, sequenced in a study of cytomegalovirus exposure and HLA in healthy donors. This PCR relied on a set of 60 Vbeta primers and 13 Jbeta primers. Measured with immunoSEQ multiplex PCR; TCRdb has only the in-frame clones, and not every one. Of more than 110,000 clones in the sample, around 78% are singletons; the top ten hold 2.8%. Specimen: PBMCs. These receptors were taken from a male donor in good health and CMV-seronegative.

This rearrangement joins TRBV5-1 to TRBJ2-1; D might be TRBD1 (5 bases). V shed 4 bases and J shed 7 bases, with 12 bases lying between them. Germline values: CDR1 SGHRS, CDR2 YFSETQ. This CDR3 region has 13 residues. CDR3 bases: TGCGCCAGCAGCCGTGACAGTAGGAATGAGCAGTTCTTC. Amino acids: CASSRDSRNEQFF.

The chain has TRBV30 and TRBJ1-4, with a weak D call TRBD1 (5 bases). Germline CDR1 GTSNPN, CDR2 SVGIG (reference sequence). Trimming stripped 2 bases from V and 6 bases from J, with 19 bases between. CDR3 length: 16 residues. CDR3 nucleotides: TGTGCCTGGAGTAATAGTAGGCTAAGGGGTGATGAAAAACTGTTTTTT. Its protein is CAWSNSRLRGDEKLFF.

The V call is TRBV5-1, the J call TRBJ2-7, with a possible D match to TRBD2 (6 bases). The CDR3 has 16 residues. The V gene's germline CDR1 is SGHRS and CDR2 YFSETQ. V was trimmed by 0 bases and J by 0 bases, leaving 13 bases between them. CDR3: CASSLELAVSSYEQYF. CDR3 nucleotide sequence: TGCGCCAGCAGCTTGGAATTAGCGGTTAGCTCCTACGAGCAGTACTTC.

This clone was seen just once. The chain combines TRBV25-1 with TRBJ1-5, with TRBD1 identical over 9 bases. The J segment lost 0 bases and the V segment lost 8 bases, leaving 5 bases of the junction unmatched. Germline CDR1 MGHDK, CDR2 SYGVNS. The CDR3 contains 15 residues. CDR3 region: CASPGTGHSNQPQHF. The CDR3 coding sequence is TGTGCCAGCCCGGGGACAGGGCATAGCAATCAGCCCCAGCATTTT.

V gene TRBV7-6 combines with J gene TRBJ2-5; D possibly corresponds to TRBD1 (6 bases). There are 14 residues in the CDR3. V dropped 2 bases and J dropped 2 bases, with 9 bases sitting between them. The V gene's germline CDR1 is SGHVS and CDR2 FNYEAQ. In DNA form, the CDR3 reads TGTGCCAGCAGCTTACCAGGGGATCAAGAGACCCAGTACTTC. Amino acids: CASSLPGDQETQYF.

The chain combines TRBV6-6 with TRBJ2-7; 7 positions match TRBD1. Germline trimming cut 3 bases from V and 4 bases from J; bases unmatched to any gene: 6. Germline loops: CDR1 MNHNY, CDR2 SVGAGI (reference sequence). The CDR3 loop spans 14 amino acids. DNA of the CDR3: TGTGCCAGCAGTTATGATGCGGACAGGTACGAGCAGTACTTC. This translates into CASSYDADRYEQYF.

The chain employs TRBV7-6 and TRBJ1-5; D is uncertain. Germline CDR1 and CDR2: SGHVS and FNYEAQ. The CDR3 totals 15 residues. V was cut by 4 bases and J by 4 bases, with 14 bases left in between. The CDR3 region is CASSSRGRANQPQHF. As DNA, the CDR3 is TGTGCCAGCAGCTCCCGAGGGAGGGCAAATCAGCCCCAGCATTTT.

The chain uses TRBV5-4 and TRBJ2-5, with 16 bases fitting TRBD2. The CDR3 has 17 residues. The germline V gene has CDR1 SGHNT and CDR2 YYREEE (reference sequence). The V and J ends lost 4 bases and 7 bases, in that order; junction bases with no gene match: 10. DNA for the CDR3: TGTGCCAGCAGCGGGACTAGCGGGGGGGTCCTAGGATGGACCCAGTACTTC. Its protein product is CASSGTSGGVLGWTQYF.

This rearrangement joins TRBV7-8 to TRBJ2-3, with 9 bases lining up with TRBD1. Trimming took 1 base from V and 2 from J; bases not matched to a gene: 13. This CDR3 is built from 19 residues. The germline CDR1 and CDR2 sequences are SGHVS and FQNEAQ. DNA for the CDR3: TGTGCCAGCAGCTTAGACGGGACAGGGAACTCTCCGAACACAGATACGCAGTATTTT. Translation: CASSLDGTGNSPNTDTQYF.

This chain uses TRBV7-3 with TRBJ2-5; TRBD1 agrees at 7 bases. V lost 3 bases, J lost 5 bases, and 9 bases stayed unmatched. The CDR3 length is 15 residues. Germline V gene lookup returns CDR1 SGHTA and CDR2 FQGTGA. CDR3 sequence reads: CASSLDQGGIETQYF. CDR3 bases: TGTGCCAGCAGCTTGGATCAAGGGGGCATTGAGACCCAGTACTTC.

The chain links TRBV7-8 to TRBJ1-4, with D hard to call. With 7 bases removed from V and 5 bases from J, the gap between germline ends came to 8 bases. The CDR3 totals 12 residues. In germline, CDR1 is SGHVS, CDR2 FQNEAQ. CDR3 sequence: CASNSPNEKLFF. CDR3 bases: TGTGCCAGCAACTCCCCGAATGAAAAACTGTTTTTT.

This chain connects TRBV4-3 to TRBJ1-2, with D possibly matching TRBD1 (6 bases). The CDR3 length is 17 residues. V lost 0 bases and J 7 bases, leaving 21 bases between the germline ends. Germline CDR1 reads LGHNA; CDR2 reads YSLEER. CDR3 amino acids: CASSQDANVQGLGGYTF. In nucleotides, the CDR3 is TGCGCCAGCAGCCAAGATGCCAATGTCCAGGGGCTTGGTGGCTACACCTTC.

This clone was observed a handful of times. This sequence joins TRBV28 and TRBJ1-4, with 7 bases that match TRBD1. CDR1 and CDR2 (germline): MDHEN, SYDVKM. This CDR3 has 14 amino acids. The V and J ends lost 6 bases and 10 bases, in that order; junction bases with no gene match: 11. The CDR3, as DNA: TGTGCCAGCAGGGTCGACAGGGAAAGAGGAAAACTGTTTTTT. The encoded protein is CASRVDRERGKLFF.

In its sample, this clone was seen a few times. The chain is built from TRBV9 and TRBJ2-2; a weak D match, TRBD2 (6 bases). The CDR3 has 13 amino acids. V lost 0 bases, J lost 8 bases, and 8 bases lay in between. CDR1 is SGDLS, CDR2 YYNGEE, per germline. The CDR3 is CASSVGGVGELFF. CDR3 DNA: TGTGCCAGCAGCGTAGGGGGGGTGGGGGAGCTGTTTTTT.

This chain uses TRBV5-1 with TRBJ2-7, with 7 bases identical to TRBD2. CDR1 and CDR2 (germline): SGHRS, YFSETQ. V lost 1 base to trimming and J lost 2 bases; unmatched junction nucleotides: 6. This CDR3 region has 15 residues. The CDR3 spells CASSLQGGSTYEQYF. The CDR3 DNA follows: TGCGCCAGCAGCTTGCAGGGCGGGAGTACCTACGAGCAGTACTTC.

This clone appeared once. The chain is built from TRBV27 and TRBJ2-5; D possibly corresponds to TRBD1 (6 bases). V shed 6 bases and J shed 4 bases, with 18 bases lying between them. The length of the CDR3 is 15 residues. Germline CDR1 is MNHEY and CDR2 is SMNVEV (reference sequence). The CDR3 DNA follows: TGTGCCAGCAGCTTCGGGACACGGAGCCCAGAGACCCAGTACTTC. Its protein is CASSFGTRSPETQYF.

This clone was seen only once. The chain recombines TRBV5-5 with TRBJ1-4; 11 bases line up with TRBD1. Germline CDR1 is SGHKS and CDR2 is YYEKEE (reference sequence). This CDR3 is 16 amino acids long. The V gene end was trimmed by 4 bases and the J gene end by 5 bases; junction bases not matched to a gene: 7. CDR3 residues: CASSRPGQGANEKLFF. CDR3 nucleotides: TGTGCCAGCAGCAGACCAGGACAGGGGGCAAATGAAAAACTGTTTTTT.

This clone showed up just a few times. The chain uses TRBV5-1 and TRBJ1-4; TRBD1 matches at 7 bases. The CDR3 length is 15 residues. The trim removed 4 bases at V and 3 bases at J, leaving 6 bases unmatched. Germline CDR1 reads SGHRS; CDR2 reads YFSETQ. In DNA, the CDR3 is TGCGCCAGCAGCGTGGGACAGACCTCTAATGAAAAACTGTTTTTT. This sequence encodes CASSVGQTSNEKLFF.

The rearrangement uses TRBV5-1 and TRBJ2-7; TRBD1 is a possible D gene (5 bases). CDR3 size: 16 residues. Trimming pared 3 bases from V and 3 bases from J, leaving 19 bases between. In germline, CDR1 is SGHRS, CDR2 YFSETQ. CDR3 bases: TGCGCCAGCAGCTACTACCAGGGAAGTTCTTTCTACGAGCAGTACTTC. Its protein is CASSYYQGSSFYEQYF.

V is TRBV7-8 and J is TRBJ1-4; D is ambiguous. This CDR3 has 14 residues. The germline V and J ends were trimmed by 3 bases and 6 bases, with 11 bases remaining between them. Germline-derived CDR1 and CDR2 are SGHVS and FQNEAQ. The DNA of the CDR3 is TGTGCCAGCAGCTTCGGCCGTGGAGATGAAAAACTGTTTTTT. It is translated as CASSFGRGDEKLFF.

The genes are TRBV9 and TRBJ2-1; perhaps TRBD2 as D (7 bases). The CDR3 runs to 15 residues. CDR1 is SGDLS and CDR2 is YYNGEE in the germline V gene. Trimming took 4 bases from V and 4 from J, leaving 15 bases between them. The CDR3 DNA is TGTGCCAGCAGCAGGGGGGGGTCTGGGTACAATGAGCAGTTCTTC. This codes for CASSRGGSGYNEQFF.

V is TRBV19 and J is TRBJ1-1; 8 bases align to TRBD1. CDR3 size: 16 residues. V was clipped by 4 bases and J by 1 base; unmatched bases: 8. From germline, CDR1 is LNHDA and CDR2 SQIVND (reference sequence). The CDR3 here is CASSTPYRGGNTEAFF. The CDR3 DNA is TGTGCCAGTAGTACCCCCTACAGGGGGGGGAACACTGAAGCTTTCTTT. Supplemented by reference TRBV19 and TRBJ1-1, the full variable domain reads DGGITQSPKYLFRKEGQNVTLSCEQNLNHDAMYWYRQDPGQGLRLIYYSQIVNDFQKGDIAEGYSVSREKKESFPLTVTSAQKNPTAFYLCASSTPYRGGNTEAFFGQGTRLTVV.

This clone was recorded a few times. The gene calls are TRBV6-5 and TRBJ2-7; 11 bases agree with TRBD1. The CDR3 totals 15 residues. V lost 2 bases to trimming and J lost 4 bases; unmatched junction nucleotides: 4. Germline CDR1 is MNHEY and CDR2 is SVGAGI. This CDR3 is CASSYTGTGGYEQYF. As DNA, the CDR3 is TGTGCCAGCAGTTACACCGGGACAGGGGGGTACGAGCAGTACTTC.